Listed here are 30 T cell receptor beta chains from one sample, sequenced in a study of T cell repertoires in cytomegalovirus infection (dated by TCRdb to about 2019). Antigens of these TCRs are unknown. The sample's treatment or condition label, in plain terms: in vitro stimulation with specific CMV peptide epitopes to enrich CMV-specific T cells. Sequencing relied on an Illumina HiSeq 1500. The raw public data were reprocessed by TCRdb itself: fastp quality trimming at Q25, MiXCR clonotype calling, in-frame beta chains only. Each CDR3 protein gets just one entry, which takes the most common genes and DNA from the rows behind it. The sample table shows hundreds of thousands of distinct CDR3 sequences, and around a third are seen once. Over 15% of the sample goes to the ten largest clones. Material: cultured PBMCs, obtained from culture after CMV antigen stimulation. The receptors were gathered from a human donor in good health (CMV status not recorded). Some clones in this sample may be carry-over from other donors' samples.

The chain has TRBV6-1 and TRBJ1-4; TRBD1 agrees at 7 bases. This CDR3 spans 17 amino acids. Germline CDR1 MNHNS, CDR2 SASEGT. V was pared by 0 bases and J by 5 bases, with 9 bases of the junction left unmatched. The CDR3 loop reads CASSEALHRGLNEKLFF. Written as DNA, the CDR3 is TGTGCCAGCAGTGAAGCGCTTCACAGGGGCCTAAATGAAAAACTGTTTTTT.

The chain is built from TRBV7-9 and TRBJ2-7; D uncertain. The CDR3 is 15 residues long. Germline CDR1 is SEHNR and CDR2 is FQNEAQ (reference sequence). Trimming took 5 bases from V and 2 from J, leaving 16 bases between them. As DNA, the CDR3 is TGTGCCAGCAGCACCCTTGTTCGGGCAGCCTACGAGCAGTACTTC. Amino acids: CASSTLVRAAYEQYF.

This sequence joins TRBV18 and TRBJ1-2, with TRBD1 as a possible D gene (5 bases). Germline assignment: CDR1 KGHSH and CDR2 LQKENI. V lost 3 bases and J lost 3, with 11 bases in between. The CDR3 runs 14 residues. The CDR3 loop reads CASSPSAGYYGYTF. In DNA form, the CDR3 reads TGTGCCAGCTCACCCTCGGCAGGGTACTATGGCTACACCTTC.

The chain is built from TRBV29-1 and TRBJ1-1; weak D call: TRBD1 (5 bases). CDR1 SQVTM and CDR2 ANQGSEA come from the germline V gene. This CDR3 has 13 amino acids. Trimming stripped 4 bases from V and 3 bases from J, with 12 bases between. Here the CDR3 reads CSVATGQDTEAFF. The CDR3 nucleotides are TGCAGCGTTGCAACAGGCCAGGACACTGAAGCTTTCTTT. Full variable domain (rest looked up from reference TRBV29-1 and TRBJ1-1): SAVISQKPSRDICQRGTSLTIQCQVDSQVTMMFWYRQQPGQSLTLIATANQGSEATYESGFVIDKFPISRPNLTFSTLTVSNMSPEDSSIYLCSVATGQDTEAFFGQGTRLTVV.

V gene TRBV6-2 or TRBV6-3 combines with J gene TRBJ2-1; 7 bases agree with TRBD2. CDR3 length: 11 amino acids. Germline assignment: CDR1 MNHEY and CDR2 SVGEGT. V dropped 8 bases and J dropped 10; count of bases not matched to a gene: 5. The CDR3 nucleotides are TGTGCCAGCTCCAACGGGGGGGAGCAGTTCTTC. This gives the protein CASSNGGEQFF.

The chain employs TRBV4-1 and TRBJ2-2; TRBD2 agrees at 15 bases. The ends lost 3 bases at V and 3 bases at J; junction bases unmatched: 5. The CDR3 runs 18 residues. The germline CDR1 and CDR2 sequences are MGHRA and YSYEKL. The CDR3 DNA follows: TGCGCCAGCAGCCAGGCCGGACTAGCGGGAGGGTACACCGGGGAGCTGTTTTTT. Translation: CASSQAGLAGGYTGELFF.

This rearrangement joins TRBV15 to TRBJ1-1; 8 bases are a match to TRBD1. The CDR3 sequence is 13 residues long. The V gene's germline CDR1 is LNHNV and CDR2 YYDKDF (reference sequence). Unmatched junction bases numbered 1, after V lost 3 bases and J lost 4 bases. The CDR3, as DNA: TGTGCCACCAGCAGCACAGGGGGCACTGAAGCTTTCTTT. Encoded protein: CATSSTGGTEAFF.

V gene TRBV4-1 combines with J gene TRBJ2-1; D unresolved. The V and J ends lost 0 bases and 13 bases respectively, with 10 bases between them. There are 12 residues in the CDR3. Germline V gene data show CDR1 as MGHRA and CDR2 as YSYEKL. CDR3 region: CASSQDGVGQFF. CDR3 bases: TGCGCCAGCAGCCAAGATGGGGTTGGTCAGTTCTTC.

Only a few counts were recorded for this clonotype. The gene calls are TRBV7-2 and TRBJ2-6; D is unresolved. The CDR3 loop spans 15 amino acids. Deletions cut 1 base from V and 2 bases from J, with 6 bases between. Germline V gene data show CDR1 as SGHTA and CDR2 as FQGNSA. DNA for the CDR3: TGTGCCAGCAGCTTAGGGAGCGCTGGGGCCAACGTCCTGACTTTC. Translating it yields CASSLGSAGANVLTF. Supplemented by reference TRBV7-2 and TRBJ2-6, the full variable domain reads GAGVSQSPSNKVTEKGKDVELRCDPISGHTALYWYRQSLGQGLEFLIYFQGNSAPDKSGLPSDRFSAERTGGSVSTLTIQRTQQEDSAVYLCASSLGSAGANVLTFGAGSRLTVL.

This clonotype was found many times. This sequence joins TRBV7-2 and TRBJ1-2; tentative D call: TRBD1 (6 bases). V lost 5 bases to trimming and J lost 5 bases, with 18 bases between them. The germline V gene has CDR1 SGHTA and CDR2 FQGNSA. The CDR3 totals 15 residues. CDR3 in amino acids: CASSRRVAGVYGYTF. The DNA of the CDR3 is TGTGCCAGCAGCCGTCGTGTGGCAGGGGTGTATGGCTACACCTTC.

This clonotype was recorded a few times. This chain joins TRBV19 and TRBJ2-2, with a weak D call TRBD1 (6 bases). The CDR3 consists of 14 residues. Germline loops: CDR1 LNHDA, CDR2 SQIVND (reference sequence). Between the trimmed V and J ends, which lost 5 bases and 6 bases, there was a span of 13 bases. The CDR3 region is CASSPYPGAGELFF. The CDR3 region has the DNA TGTGCCAGTAGTCCCTATCCAGGGGCCGGGGAGCTGTTTTTT.

V and J are TRBV5-1 and TRBJ2-3; D may be TRBD1 or TRBD2 (5 bases each). This CDR3 spans 19 amino acids. V lost 0 bases and J lost 0, with 20 bases in between. The germline CDR1 and CDR2 sequences are SGHRS and YFSETQ. As DNA, the CDR3 is TGCGCCAGCAGCTTGGTCCGCCCTCCTGGGGGATTGAGCACAGATACGCAGTATTTT. Protein: CASSLVRPPGGLSTDTQYF.

V and J are TRBV19 and TRBJ1-1; D is undetermined. CDR3 length: 12 amino acids. Deletions cut 3 bases from V and 6 bases from J, with 8 bases between. Germline V CDR1 and CDR2: LNHDA, SQIVND (reference sequence). Here the CDR3 DNA reads TGTGCCAGTAGTATTTCGGGTTCTGAAGCTTTCTTT. Protein sequence: CASSISGSEAFF.

The genes are TRBV6-2 or TRBV6-3 and TRBJ2-1; weak D call: TRBD1 (5 bases). Germline CDR1 reads MNHEY; CDR2 reads SVGEGT. The CDR3 runs to 16 residues. Trimming shortened V by 3 bases and J by 1 base, and 13 bases separated the two germline ends. The CDR3 DNA follows: TGTGCCAGCAGTTATAGGGGCATCCGTTCCTACAATGAGCAGTTCTTC. It codes for CASSYRGIRSYNEQFF.

Ten or more counts support this clonotype. This chain uses TRBV7-2 with TRBJ2-3; the D call may be TRBD1 or TRBD2 (5 bases each). This CDR3 region has 15 residues. CDR1 is SGHTA, CDR2 FQGNSA, per germline. The V and J ends lost 7 bases and 2 bases respectively, with 16 bases between them. DNA for the CDR3: TGTGCCAGCACCGAAGGTGGGGGATACACAGATACGCAGTATTTT. This gives the protein CASTEGGGYTDTQYF.

This chain connects TRBV7-9 to TRBJ2-6; D unresolved. Trimming took off 3 bases at V and 2 bases at J, with 8 bases between the two ends. The CDR3 length is 15 residues. The germline V gene encodes CDR1 SEHNR and CDR2 FQNEAQ (reference sequence). The chain's CDR3 is CASSFAGTGANVLTF. In DNA, the CDR3 is TGTGCCAGCAGCTTTGCTGGGACTGGGGCCAACGTCCTGACTTTC. The entire variable domain, with the rest obtained from reference TRBV7-9 and TRBJ2-6, is as follows: DTGVSQNPRHKITKRGQNVTFRCDPISEHNRLYWYRQTLGQGPEFLTYFQNEAQLEKSRLLSDRFSAERPKGSFSTLEIQRTEQGDSAMYLCASSFAGTGANVLTFGAGSRLTVL.

The table lists this clonotype with a few counts. This chain's CDR3 is CATWDSISYEQYF. The DNA for the CDR3 is TGTGCCACCTGGGACTCGATCTCCTACGAGCAGTACTTC. The chain employs TRBV27 and TRBJ2-7, with TRBD2 as a possible D gene (6 bases). Trimming shortened V by 10 bases and J by 0 bases, and 13 bases separated the two germline ends. Germline CDR1 reads MNHEY; CDR2 reads SMNVEV (reference sequence). CDR3 length equals 13 residues.

A few counts support this clonotype. The rearrangement joins TRBV19 to TRBJ2-5, with 7 bases aligning to TRBD1. J was trimmed by 0 bases and V by 8 bases; bases with no gene match: 12. This CDR3 region has 16 residues. CDR1 is LNHDA and CDR2 is SQIVND in the germline V gene (reference sequence). This CDR3 reads CASAREGALYQETQYF. The CDR3, as DNA: TGTGCCAGTGCACGTGAGGGGGCGCTGTACCAAGAGACCCAGTACTTC. Full variable domain (rest looked up from reference TRBV19 and TRBJ2-5): DGGITQSPKYLFRKEGQNVTLSCEQNLNHDAMYWYRQDPGQGLRLIYYSQIVNDFQKGDIAEGYSVSREKKESFPLTVTSAQKNPTAFYLCASAREGALYQETQYFGPGTRLLVL.

V is TRBV7-8 and J is TRBJ2-7; perhaps TRBD1 as D (5 bases). Germline V gene lookup returns CDR1 SGHVS and CDR2 FQNEAQ. This CDR3 comprises 13 residues. V was shortened by 1 base and J by 5 bases, with 9 bases between the two germline ends. The CDR3 DNA is TGTGCCAGCAGCTTAGGCAGGGCCCACGAGCAGTACTTC. This encodes CASSLGRAHEQYF.

There are many counts of this clonotype. The chain joins TRBV7-2 to TRBJ1-1; D call uncertain. Germline V CDR1 and CDR2: SGHTA, FQGNSA. Trimming shortened V by 1 base and J by 5 bases, and 11 bases separated the two germline ends. This CDR3 has 14 residues. For the CDR3, the DNA is TGTGCCAGCAGCTTAGTGGGCCGAAGGACTGAAGCTTTCTTT. This encodes CASSLVGRRTEAFF.

This clonotype was detected only a few times. This chain links TRBV19 with TRBJ1-5; D uncertain. Trimming left V 7 bases short and J 10 bases short, with 23 bases between. The CDR3 contains 15 residues. Per germline, CDR1 LNHDA and CDR2 SQIVND (reference sequence). CDR3 DNA sequence: TGTGCCAGTAAAGCCACCGGCCGAGTAGTCGAACCCCAGCATTTT. Translated: CASKATGRVVEPQHF.

The chain links TRBV6-1 to TRBJ2-7, with D perhaps matching TRBD1 or TRBD2 (5 bases each). Germline CDR1 is MNHNS and CDR2 is SASEGT. The length of the CDR3 is 13 residues. V was pared by 2 bases and J by 2 bases, with 7 bases between. The CDR3 bases are TGTGCCAGCAGTGAATCGGGGCCCTACGAGCAGTACTTC. Protein: CASSESGPYEQYF.

This chain connects TRBV6-1 to TRBJ2-3; 15 bases are a match to TRBD2. V lost 4 bases to trimming and J lost 5 bases; unmatched junction nucleotides: 7. The CDR3 has 17 residues. Germline-derived CDR1 and CDR2 are MNHNS and SASEGT. The CDR3 DNA is TGTGCCAGCAGTGGTGGACTAGCGGGGGGGCCGGGAGATACGCAGTATTTT. Translation gives CASSGGLAGGPGDTQYF.

In this sample, this clonotype turned up a few times. The chain links TRBV12-3 or TRBV12-4 to TRBJ2-5; the D gene could be TRBD1 or TRBD2 (5 bases each). CDR3 length: 13 residues. The V end was cut by 5 bases, the J end by 5 bases, with 12 bases between. CDR3 DNA sequence: TGTGCCAGCAGTCATGGGGGACGGGAGACCCAGTACTTC. It translates to CASSHGGRETQYF.

This clonotype has more than one count but fewer than ten. This rearrangement joins TRBV7-2 to TRBJ1-2; no firm D call. Trimming removed 1 base from V and 4 bases from J, with 7 bases in between. The CDR3 length is 13 residues. CDR1 and CDR2 (germline): SGHTA, FQGNSA. The CDR3, as DNA: TGTGCCAGCAGCTTAGATCCCGGCTATGGCTACACCTTC. It encodes CASSLDPGYGYTF.

This chain links TRBV12-3 or TRBV12-4 with TRBJ1-1; 7 positions match TRBD1. The CDR3 is 15 amino acids. Trimming at V came to 1 base and at J to 1 base, leaving 3 bases not matched to a gene. The CDR3 spells CASSLGGGPNTEAFF. The CDR3 DNA reads TGTGCCAGCAGTTTAGGAGGGGGCCCGAACACTGAAGCTTTCTTT.

This sequence joins TRBV6-6 and TRBJ1-6; no firm D call. The germline gives CDR1 MNHNY, CDR2 SVGAGI (reference sequence). With 2 bases removed from V and 8 bases from J, the gap between germline ends came to 10 bases. This CDR3 spans 14 amino acids. CDR3 region: CASSYGPGDSPLHF. The CDR3 bases are TGTGCCAGCAGTTACGGGCCGGGAGATTCACCCCTCCACTTT.

The chain links TRBV7-9 to TRBJ2-2, with D perhaps TRBD1 or TRBD2 (5 bases each). Germline-derived CDR1 and CDR2 are SEHNR and FQNEAQ (reference sequence). This CDR3 comprises 15 residues. Trimming removed 4 bases from V and 2 bases from J, with 11 bases in between. CDR3: CASSSKGSNTGELFF. The CDR3 region has the DNA TGTGCCAGCAGCTCGAAGGGGAGTAACACCGGGGAGCTGTTTTTT.

A note on this clonotype: A much larger clonotype is one base distant, so this may be a read error. The rearrangement joins TRBV7-2 to TRBJ1-1; D uncertain. Germline V gives CDR1 SGHTA, CDR2 FQGNSA. Trimming took off 8 bases at V and 5 bases at J, with 15 bases between the two ends. This CDR3 comprises 13 residues. CDR3 loop: CASCQETSTEAFF. As DNA, the CDR3 is TGTGCCAGCTGCCAAGAGACTTCGACTGAAGCTTTCTTT.

The genes are TRBV5-4 and TRBJ2-3; 8 bases are a match to TRBD2. With V trimmed by 4 bases and J by 5 bases, 12 bases remained unmatched. Germline CDR1 reads SGHNT; CDR2 reads YYREEE (reference sequence). The CDR3 covers 16 residues. CDR3 in DNA: TGTGCCAGCAGCACCGACGGGGGGACTAGAAGAGATACGCAGTATTTT. Amino acid sequence: CASSTDGGTRRDTQYF.